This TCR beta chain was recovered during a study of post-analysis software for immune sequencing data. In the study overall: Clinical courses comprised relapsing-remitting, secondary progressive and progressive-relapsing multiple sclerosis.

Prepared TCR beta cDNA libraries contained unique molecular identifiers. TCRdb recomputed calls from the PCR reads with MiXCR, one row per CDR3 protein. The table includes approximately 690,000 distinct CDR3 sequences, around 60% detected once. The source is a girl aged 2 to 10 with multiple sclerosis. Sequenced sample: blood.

Here the CDR3 reads CASSRVGAGTAHQETQYF. Here the CDR3 DNA reads TGTGCCAGCAGCCGTGTGGGAGCCGGGACAGCACACCAAGAGACCCAGTACTTC. This sequence joins TRBV7-8 and TRBJ2-5, with 7 nucleotides matching TRBD1. The germline CDR1 and CDR2 sequences are SGHVS and FQNEAQ. This CDR3 has 18 residues. J lost 0 bases, V lost 5 bases, and 15 bases had no gene match.